The clone carrying this T cell receptor (beta chain) was found a few times. What it binds is unknown. This sample was taken from a study of T-cell memory formation after mild COVID-19. Study findings and constraints: That cross-reactive memory joined was suggested by some responding clones appearing in pre-infection memory.

V was clipped by 5 bases and J by 6 bases; unmatched bases: 9. The CDR3 totals 15 residues. Germline CDR1 reads MNHEY; CDR2 reads SMNVEV (reference sequence). TCRdb processed the 5' RACE reads anew with MiXCR; each CDR3 protein has one entry. The table lists about 390,000 distinct CDR3 sequences, approximately 15% of them singletons, with 20% to 25% in the top ten. V and J are TRBV27 and TRBJ2-2; 7 bases match TRBD2. The receptor was isolated from a man aged 18 to 30 who had mild COVID-19 (a few samples of this study predate the infection). Cell type and time point are not known. The sequencing sample was made of PBMCs or a T cell subset sorted from them (not recorded which). This chain's CDR3 is CASSHSVRGAGELFF. CDR3 nucleotides: TGTGCCAGCAGTCACAGCGTTCGGGGGGCCGGGGAGCTGTTTTTT.